This is a list of T cell receptor beta chains from one sample in a study of identical twins. A single record per CDR3 protein comes from TCRdb applying MiXCR to the 5' RACE reads. The table has fewer than 550,000 distinct CDR3 sequences, nearly 15% seen once; the top ten hold roughly 0.46%. These same records also appear under a second study, on yellow fever vaccine responses in identical twins.

Sequenced material: CD4+ T cells sorted from blood. These receptors all stem from a woman younger than 30 in good health. CDR3s include the opening cysteine and the closing phenylalanine or tryptophan. The D gene is left open where the match is weak. The size field is filled for only some rows; it gives once, few, many or a size class.

D | J | size | V | CDR3 | DNA
. | TRBJ2-1 | few | TRBV20-1 | CSARAPGAGQFF | TGCAGTGCTAGAGCCCCAGGGGCCGGGCAGTTCTTC
TRBD2 | TRBJ2-1 | . | TRBV20-1 | CSARRSGLADNEQFF | TGCAGTGCTAGAAGGTCGGGACTAGCGGACAATGAGCAGTTCTTC
TRBD1 | TRBJ2-1 | few | TRBV24-1 | CATSDFPALGTGNEQFF | TGTGCCACCAGTGATTTCCCCGCGCTCGGGACAGGGAATGAGCAGTTCTTC
. | TRBJ2-5 | . | TRBV4-1 | CASSHASVYQETQYF | TGCGCCAGCAGCCACGCGTCTGTGTACCAAGAGACCCAGTACTTC
. | TRBJ1-2 | . | TRBV28 | CASSFQLNYGYTF | TGTGCCAGCAGTTTCCAATTAAACTATGGCTACACCTTC
. | TRBJ2-1 | . | TRBV7-2 | CASRRGAGSYNDQFF | TGTGCCAGCAGAAGAGGGGCGGGATCGTACAATGACCAGTTCTTC
. | TRBJ2-3 | . | TRBV15 | CATSRAGRGAIGTDTQYF | TGTGCCACCAGCAGAGCCGGCAGGGGGGCTATCGGCACAGATACGCAGTATTTT
. | TRBJ2-2 | many | TRBV20-1 | CSARIAASANTGELFF | TGCAGTGCTAGGATTGCGGCTAGCGCTAACACCGGGGAGCTGTTTTTT
. | TRBJ2-4 | few | TRBV4-1 | CASSQAPAGLAKNIQYF | TGCGCCAGCAGCCAAGCCCCAGCGGGTCTAGCCAAAAACATTCAGTACTTC
. | TRBJ2-6 | . | TRBV6-1 | CASHLAPRHTTGANVLTF | TGTGCCAGCCATCTTGCTCCCCGACACACAACTGGGGCCAACGTCCTGACTTTC
TRBD2 | TRBJ2-3 | once | TRBV28 | CASGSTDPFGGGLTDTQYF | TGTGCCAGCGGTTCTACCGACCCGTTTGGCGGGGGACTCACAGATACGCAGTATTTT
TRBD2 | TRBJ2-3 | few | TRBV10-3 | CAIRGTSGVFTDTQYF | TGTGCCATCAGGGGGACTAGCGGGGTTTTCACAGATACGCAGTATTTT
TRBD1 | TRBJ1-6 | few | TRBV5-1 | CASSFGQEGSPLHF | TGCGCCAGCAGCTTTGGACAGGAGGGTTCACCCCTCCACTTT
TRBD2 | TRBJ2-6 | . | TRBV24-1 | CATSVGLAGSGANVLTF | TGTGCCACCAGTGTTGGACTAGCGGGATCAGGGGCCAACGTCCTGACTTTC
TRBD2 | TRBJ2-1 | few | TRBV28 | CASSWTSPSYNEQFF | TGTGCCAGCAGTTGGACTAGCCCCTCCTACAATGAGCAGTTCTTC
. | TRBJ1-1 | . | TRBV28 | CASSLFHEAFF | TGTGCCAGCAGTTTGTTCCATGAAGCTTTCTTT
TRBD2 | TRBJ2-1 | . | TRBV20-1 | CSARLAGVKYEQFF | TGCAGTGCTAGACTAGCGGGAGTAAAGTATGAGCAGTTCTTC
TRBD2 | TRBJ2-2 | few | TRBV28 | CASRMGLLNTGELFF | TGTGCCAGCAGAATGGGACTACTGAACACCGGGGAGCTGTTTTTT
TRBD1 | TRBJ1-6 | . | TRBV20-1 | CSARETGDNSPLHF | TGCAGTGCTAGAGAAACAGGGGATAATTCACCCCTCCACTTT
. | TRBJ2-1 | few | TRBV6-5 | CASSYSRVTEQFF | TGTGCCAGCAGTTACTCCAGGGTAACTGAGCAGTTCTTC
TRBD1 | TRBJ2-3 | . | TRBV20-1 | CSATGAGGPKTDTQYF | TGCAGTGCTACAGGAGCAGGGGGCCCTAAGACAGATACGCAGTATTTT
. | TRBJ2-7 | few | TRBV2 | CASSSLGGGPYEQYF | TGTGCCAGCAGTTCCCTGGGAGGCGGGCCGTACGAGCAGTACTTC
. | TRBJ1-1 | . | TRBV29-1 | CSVPAQGWNTEAFF | TGCAGCGTCCCCGCACAGGGCTGGAACACTGAAGCTTTCTTT
TRBD2 | TRBJ2-2 | . | TRBV12-3/TRBV12-4 | CASSLGLLVGELFF | TGTGCCAGCAGCCTGGGACTACTTGTGGGGGAGCTGTTTTTT
TRBD1 | TRBJ2-4 | . | TRBV28 | CASSSQGGTGEHIQYF | TGTGCCAGCAGTTCCCAGGGGGGGACAGGGGAACACATTCAGTACTTC
TRBD2 | TRBJ2-7 | . | TRBV7-3 | CASSLLAGEGEQYF | TGTGCCAGCAGCTTACTAGCGGGAGAAGGCGAGCAGTACTTC
TRBD1 | TRBJ2-1 | few | TRBV4-1 | CASSLNGQGGGSYNEQFF | TGCGCCAGCAGCCTAAACGGACAGGGGGGAGGCTCCTACAATGAGCAGTTCTTC
. | TRBJ2-2 | . | TRBV6-5 | CASSYDYPVELFF | TGTGCCAGCAGTTACGATTACCCCGTGGAGCTGTTTTTT
. | TRBJ2-1 | . | TRBV20-1 | CSASPTSSNEQFF | TGCAGTGCTAGCCCCACTAGCAGCAATGAGCAGTTCTTC
. | TRBJ2-1 | . | TRBV29-1 | CSVEDVRGRNNEQFF | TGCAGCGTTGAAGATGTCAGGGGCCGGAACAATGAGCAGTTCTTC
. | TRBJ1-5 | . | TRBV3-1 | CASSPTSGTNQPQHF | TGTGCCAGCAGCCCAACGTCCGGGACCAATCAGCCCCAGCATTTT
TRBD1 | TRBJ1-4 | few | TRBV6-5 | CASSWTGLGTNEKLFF | TGTGCCAGCAGTTGGACAGGGCTTGGCACTAATGAAAAACTGTTTTTT
. | TRBJ2-2 | . | TRBV15 | CATSRDPSGELFF | TGTGCCACCAGCAGAGATCCCTCCGGGGAGCTGTTTTTT
TRBD2 | TRBJ2-4 | . | TRBV28 | CASSLWPGRVQYF | TGTGCCAGCAGTTTATGGCCGGGGAGGGTTCAGTACTTC
TRBD2 | TRBJ2-1 | few | TRBV27 | CASIFQHSGRGAEQFF | TGTGCCAGCATTTTTCAGCATAGCGGGAGAGGGGCTGAGCAGTTCTTC
. | TRBJ2-3 | few | TRBV12-3/TRBV12-4 | CASKHRDLTTDTQYF | TGTGCCAGCAAACACCGGGACCTTACGACAGATACGCAGTATTTT
. | TRBJ2-7 | . | TRBV5-1 | CASSLERTSSYEQYF | TGCGCCAGCAGCTTGGAACGGACCAGCTCCTACGAGCAGTACTTC
TRBD2 | TRBJ2-4 | . | TRBV20-1 | CSVPPGTSGPRGAKNIQYF | TGCAGTGTCCCTCCCGGGACTAGCGGGCCAAGAGGGGCCAAAAACATTCAGTACTTC
. | TRBJ2-2 | . | TRBV28 | CASSTPSGTGGYTGELFF | TGTGCCAGCAGTACACCCTCCGGGACGGGCGGGTACACCGGGGAGCTGTTTTTT
TRBD2 | TRBJ2-1 | . | TRBV11-2 | CASSSYRTSGGLFEQFF | TGTGCCAGCAGCTCCTACCGGACTAGCGGGGGACTGTTTGAGCAGTTCTTC
TRBD2 | TRBJ2-7 | many | TRBV15 | CATSRGAGNLKYEQYF | TGTGCCACCAGCAGAGGAGCGGGGAATCTTAAATACGAGCAGTACTTC